A few counts support the clone carrying this TCR beta chain. Its antigen is undetermined. The data are from a study of early T cells in non-severe SARS-CoV-2 infection. Looking at the study overall: Whole-blood bulk RNA, unsorted, was sequenced, and chains were unpaired.

This CDR3 spans 12 amino acids. The V end was cut by 4 bases, the J end by 11 bases, with 17 bases between. Germline V gene data show CDR1 as SQVTM and CDR2 as ANQGSEA. Attachment of unique molecular identifiers to individual cDNA molecules was performed. TCRdb re-derived calls from the 5' RACE reads in MiXCR, one entry per CDR3 protein. This sample has some 91,000 distinct CDR3 sequences; about 13% occur once, and the top ten carry around 2.4%. Whole-study findings and limits: Comparison of clonotypes with VDJdb favored anti-spike CD8 responses while missing private and CD4 specificities.

Sample: whole blood. The rearrangement uses TRBV29-1 and TRBJ1-1, with D maybe TRBD1 (5 bases). This clonotype was sampled from an adult who was a healthcare worker with PCR-confirmed SARS-CoV-2 infection or an uninfected control (not recorded which). CDR3 protein: CSVGGAKKLAFF. As DNA, the CDR3 is TGCAGCGTTGGAGGGGCGAAAAAATTGGCTTTCTTT.